This T cell receptor beta chain was sequenced during a study of shared clonotypes between healthy human individuals. This CDR3 is 14 amino acids long. V gave up 7 bases and J gave up 5 bases, with 17 bases separating them. Germline loops: CDR1 MNHEY, CDR2 SVGAGI. Measured with immunoSEQ multiplex PCR; TCRdb has only the in-frame clones, and not every one. Of approximately 940,000 clones in the sample, 60% to 85% were seen once. The chain uses TRBV6-5 and TRBJ1-1; D gene ambiguous. This receptor was taken from a man aged 18 to 29 in good health. Material: memory CD4+ T cells sorted from blood. The sample's subset: CD45RA-negative fraction. As DNA, the CDR3 is TGTGCCAGCACCCCCGGAGGGAGAGGGACTGAAGCTTTCTTT. Residues: CASTPGGRGTEAFF.